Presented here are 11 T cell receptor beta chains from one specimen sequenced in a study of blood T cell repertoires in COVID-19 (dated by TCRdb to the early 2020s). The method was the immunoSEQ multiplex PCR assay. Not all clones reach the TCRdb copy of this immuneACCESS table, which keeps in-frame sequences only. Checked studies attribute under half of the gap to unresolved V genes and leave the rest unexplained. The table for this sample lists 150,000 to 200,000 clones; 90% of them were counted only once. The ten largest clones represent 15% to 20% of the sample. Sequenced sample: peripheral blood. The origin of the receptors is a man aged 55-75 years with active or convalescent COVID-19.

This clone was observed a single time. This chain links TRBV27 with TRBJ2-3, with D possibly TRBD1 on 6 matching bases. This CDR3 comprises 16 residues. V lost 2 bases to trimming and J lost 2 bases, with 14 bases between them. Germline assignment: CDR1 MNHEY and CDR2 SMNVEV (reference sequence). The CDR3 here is CASSLSWDTDTDTQYF. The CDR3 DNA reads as TGTGCCAGCAGTTTAAGTTGGGACACCGACACAGATACGCAGTATTTT.

The CDR3 DNA sequence: TGTGCCAGCAGTTTAGCCTATACAGGGGGGAAGCAGCCCCAGCATTTT. Translating it yields CASSLAYTGGKQPQHF. J is TRBJ1-5 and V is TRBV27; TRBD1 matches 8 bases. The germline CDR1 and CDR2 sequences are MNHEY and SMNVEV (reference sequence). V trimming: 2 bases; J trimming: 7 bases; junction bases outside the gene matches: 10. CDR3 length: 16 amino acids.

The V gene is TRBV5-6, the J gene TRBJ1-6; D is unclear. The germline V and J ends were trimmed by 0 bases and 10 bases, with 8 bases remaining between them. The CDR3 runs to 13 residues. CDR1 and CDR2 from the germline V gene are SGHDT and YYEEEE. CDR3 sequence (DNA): TGTGCCAGCAGCTTGGTGGGAGGCTCACCCCTCCACTTT. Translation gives CASSLVGGSPLHF.

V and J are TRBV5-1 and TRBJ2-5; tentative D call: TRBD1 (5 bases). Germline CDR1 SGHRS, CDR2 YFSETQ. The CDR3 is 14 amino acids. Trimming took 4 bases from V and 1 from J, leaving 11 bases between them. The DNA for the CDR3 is TGCGCCAGCAGCCTCGACAGTAGCCAAGAGACCCAGTACTTC. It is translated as CASSLDSSQETQYF.

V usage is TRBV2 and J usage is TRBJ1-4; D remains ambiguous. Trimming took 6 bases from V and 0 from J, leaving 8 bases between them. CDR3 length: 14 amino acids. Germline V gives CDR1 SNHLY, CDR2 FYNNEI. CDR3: CASRTRSTNEKLFF. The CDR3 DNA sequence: TGTGCCAGCAGGACAAGATCAACTAATGAAAAACTGTTTTTT.

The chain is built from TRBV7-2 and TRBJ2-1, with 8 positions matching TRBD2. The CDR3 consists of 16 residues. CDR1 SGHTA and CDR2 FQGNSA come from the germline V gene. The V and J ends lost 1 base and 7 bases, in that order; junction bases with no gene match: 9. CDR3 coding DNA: TGTGCCAGCAGCTTAGTTAGCGGGGTCCAGAGGAATGAGCAGTTCTTC. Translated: CASSLVSGVQRNEQFF.

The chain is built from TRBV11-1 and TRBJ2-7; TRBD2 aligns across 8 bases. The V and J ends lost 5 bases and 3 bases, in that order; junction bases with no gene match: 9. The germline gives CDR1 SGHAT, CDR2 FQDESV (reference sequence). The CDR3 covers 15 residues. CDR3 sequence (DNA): TGTGCCAGCAGCCCGGGGGGGGCAGGGAGCTACGAGCAGTACTTC. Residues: CASSPGGAGSYEQYF. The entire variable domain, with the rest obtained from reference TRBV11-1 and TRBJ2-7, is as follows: EAEVAQSPRYKITEKSQAVAFWCDPISGHATLYWYRQILGQGPELLVQFQDESVVDDSQLPKDRFSAERLKGVDSTLKIQPAELGDSAMYLCASSPGGAGSYEQYFGPGTRLTVT.

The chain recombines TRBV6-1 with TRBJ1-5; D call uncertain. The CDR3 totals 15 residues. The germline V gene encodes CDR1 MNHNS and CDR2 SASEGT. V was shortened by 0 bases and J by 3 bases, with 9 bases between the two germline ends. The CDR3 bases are TGTGCCAGCAGTGAAGCGCGGCCCATCAATCAGCCCCAGCATTTT. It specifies CASSEARPINQPQHF.

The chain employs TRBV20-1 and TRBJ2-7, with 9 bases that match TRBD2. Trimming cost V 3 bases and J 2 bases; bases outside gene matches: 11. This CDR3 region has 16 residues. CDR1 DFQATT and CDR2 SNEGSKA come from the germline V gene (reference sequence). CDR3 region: CSASGRLAAPTYEQYF. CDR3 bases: TGCAGTGCTAGTGGCCGACTAGCGGCGCCAACCTACGAGCAGTACTTC.

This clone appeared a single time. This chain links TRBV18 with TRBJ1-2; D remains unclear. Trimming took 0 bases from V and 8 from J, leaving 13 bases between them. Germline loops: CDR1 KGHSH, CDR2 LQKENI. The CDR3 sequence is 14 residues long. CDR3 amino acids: CASSPPAWTGGYTF. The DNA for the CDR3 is TGTGCCAGCTCACCACCGGCGTGGACTGGAGGCTACACCTTC.

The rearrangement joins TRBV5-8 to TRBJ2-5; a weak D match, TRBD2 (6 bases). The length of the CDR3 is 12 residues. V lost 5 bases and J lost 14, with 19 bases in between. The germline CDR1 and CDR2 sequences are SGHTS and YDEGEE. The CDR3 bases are TGTGCCAGCAGTTCACTTGGCGGGACCTCTTACTTC. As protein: CASSSLGGTSYF.